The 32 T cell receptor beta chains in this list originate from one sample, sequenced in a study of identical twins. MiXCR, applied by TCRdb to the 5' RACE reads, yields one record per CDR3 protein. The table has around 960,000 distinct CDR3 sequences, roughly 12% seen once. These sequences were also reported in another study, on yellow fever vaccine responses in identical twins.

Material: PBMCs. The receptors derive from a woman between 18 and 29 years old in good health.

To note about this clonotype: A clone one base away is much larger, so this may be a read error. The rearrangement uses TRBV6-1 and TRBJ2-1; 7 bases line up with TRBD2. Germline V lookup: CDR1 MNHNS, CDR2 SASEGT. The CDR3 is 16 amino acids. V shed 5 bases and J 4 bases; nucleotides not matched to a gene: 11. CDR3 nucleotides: TGTGCCAGCAGTAATAGGGCTAGCGGTGCTTACAATGAGCAGTTCTTC. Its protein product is CASSNRASGAYNEQFF.

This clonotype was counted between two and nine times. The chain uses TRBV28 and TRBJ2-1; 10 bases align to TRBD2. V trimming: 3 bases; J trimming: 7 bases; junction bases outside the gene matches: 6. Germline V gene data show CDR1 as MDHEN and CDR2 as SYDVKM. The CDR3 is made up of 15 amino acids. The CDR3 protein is CASSFWGSGGNEQFF. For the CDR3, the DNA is TGTGCCAGCAGTTTTTGGGGTAGCGGGGGGAATGAGCAGTTCTTC.

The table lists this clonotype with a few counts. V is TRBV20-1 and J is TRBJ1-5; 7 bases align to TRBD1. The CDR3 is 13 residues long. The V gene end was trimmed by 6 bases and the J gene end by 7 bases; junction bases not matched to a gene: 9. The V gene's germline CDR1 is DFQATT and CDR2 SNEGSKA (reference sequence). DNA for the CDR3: TGCAGTGCAGAAACAGGGGTAGGGCAGCCCCAGCATTTT. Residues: CSAETGVGQPQHF.

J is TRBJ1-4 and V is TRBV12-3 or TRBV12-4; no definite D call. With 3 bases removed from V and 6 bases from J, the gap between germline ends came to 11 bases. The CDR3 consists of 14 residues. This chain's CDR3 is CASSLLGRDEKLFF. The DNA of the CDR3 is TGTGCCAGCAGTTTGTTAGGGCGTGATGAAAAACTGTTTTTT.

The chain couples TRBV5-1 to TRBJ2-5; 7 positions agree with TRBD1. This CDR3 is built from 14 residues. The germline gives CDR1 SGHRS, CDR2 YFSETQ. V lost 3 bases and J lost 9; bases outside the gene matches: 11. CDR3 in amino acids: CASSSPGQDGAQYF. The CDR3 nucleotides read TGCGCCAGCAGCTCTCCCGGACAGGACGGCGCCCAGTACTTC. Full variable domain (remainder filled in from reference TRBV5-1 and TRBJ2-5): KAGVTQTPRYLIKTRGQQVTLSCSPISGHRSVSWYQQTPGQGLQFLFEYFSETQRNKGNFPGRFSGRQFSNSRSEMNVSTLELGDSALYLCASSSPGQDGAQYFGPGTRLLVL.

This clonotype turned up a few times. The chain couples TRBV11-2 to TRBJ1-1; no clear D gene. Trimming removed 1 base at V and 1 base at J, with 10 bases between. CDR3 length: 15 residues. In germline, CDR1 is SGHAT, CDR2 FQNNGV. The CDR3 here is CASSLVSGQNTEAFF. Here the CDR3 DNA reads TGTGCCAGCAGCTTAGTTTCGGGTCAGAACACTGAAGCTTTCTTT.

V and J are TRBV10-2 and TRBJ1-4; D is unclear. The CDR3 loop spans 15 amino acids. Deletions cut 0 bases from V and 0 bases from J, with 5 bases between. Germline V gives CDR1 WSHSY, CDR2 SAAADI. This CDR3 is CASSESVATNEKLFF. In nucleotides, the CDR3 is TGCGCCAGCAGTGAGTCTGTAGCAACTAATGAAAAACTGTTTTTT.

The CDR3 reads CASSGGVRGYTF. The CDR3 DNA reads TGCGCCAGCAGCGGAGGGGTGAGAGGCTACACCTTC. The J gene is TRBJ1-2, the V gene TRBV5-1, with a weak D call TRBD1 (5 bases). CDR1 is SGHRS, CDR2 YFSETQ, per germline. V gave up 4 bases and J gave up 8 bases, with 12 bases separating them. The CDR3 spans 12 residues. Together with reference TRBV5-1 and TRBJ1-2, the CDR3 gives the full variable domain: KAGVTQTPRYLIKTRGQQVTLSCSPISGHRSVSWYQQTPGQGLQFLFEYFSETQRNKGNFPGRFSGRQFSNSRSEMNVSTLELGDSALYLCASSGGVRGYTFGSGTRLTVV.

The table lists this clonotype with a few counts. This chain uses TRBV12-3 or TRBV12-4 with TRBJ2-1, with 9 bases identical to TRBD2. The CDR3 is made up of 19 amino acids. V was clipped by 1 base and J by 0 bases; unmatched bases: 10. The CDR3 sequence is CASSLGLAGTKISYNEQFF. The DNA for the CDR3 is TGTGCCAGCAGTTTAGGGCTAGCGGGAACCAAAATCTCCTACAATGAGCAGTTCTTC.

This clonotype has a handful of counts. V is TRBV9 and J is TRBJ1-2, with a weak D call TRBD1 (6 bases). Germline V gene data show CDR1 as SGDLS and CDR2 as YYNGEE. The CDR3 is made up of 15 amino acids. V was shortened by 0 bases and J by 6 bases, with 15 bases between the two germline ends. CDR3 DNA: TGTGCCAGCAGCGTAGGTCGGGGGCGACTGGATGGCTACACCTTC. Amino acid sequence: CASSVGRGRLDGYTF.

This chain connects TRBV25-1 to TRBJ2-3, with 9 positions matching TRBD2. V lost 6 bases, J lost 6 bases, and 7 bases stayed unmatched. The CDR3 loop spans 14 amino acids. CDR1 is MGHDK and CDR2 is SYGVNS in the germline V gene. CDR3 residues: CASRLSGSADTQYF. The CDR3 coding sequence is TGTGCCAGCAGACTTAGCGGGAGCGCCGATACGCAGTATTTT.

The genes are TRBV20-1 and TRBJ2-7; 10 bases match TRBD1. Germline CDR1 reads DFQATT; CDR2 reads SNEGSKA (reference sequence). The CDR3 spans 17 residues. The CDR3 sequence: CCARKPPGQGFTYEQYV. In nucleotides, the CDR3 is TGCTGCGCTAGAAAACCCCCGGGACAGGGGTTCACCTACGAGCAGTACGTC.

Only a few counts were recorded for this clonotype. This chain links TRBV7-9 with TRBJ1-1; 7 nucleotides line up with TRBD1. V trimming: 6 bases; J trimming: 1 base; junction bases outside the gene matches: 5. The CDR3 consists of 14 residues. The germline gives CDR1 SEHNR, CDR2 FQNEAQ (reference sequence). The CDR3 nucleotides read TGTGCCAGCAGACGCGGACAGGAGAACACTGAAGCTTTCTTT. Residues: CASRRGQENTEAFF.

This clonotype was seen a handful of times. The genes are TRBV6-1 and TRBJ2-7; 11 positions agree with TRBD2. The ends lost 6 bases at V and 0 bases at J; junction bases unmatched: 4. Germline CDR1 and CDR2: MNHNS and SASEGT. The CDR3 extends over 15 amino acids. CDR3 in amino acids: CASSQTSGASYEQYF. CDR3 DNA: TGTGCCAGCAGCCAGACTAGCGGGGCCTCCTACGAGCAGTACTTC.

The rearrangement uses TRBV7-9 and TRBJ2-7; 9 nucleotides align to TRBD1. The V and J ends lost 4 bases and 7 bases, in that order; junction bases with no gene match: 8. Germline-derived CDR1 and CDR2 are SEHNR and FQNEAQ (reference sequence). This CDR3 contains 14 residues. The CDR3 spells CASSSPGQGNEQYV. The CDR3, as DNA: TGTGCCAGCAGCTCCCCGGGACAGGGAAATGAGCAGTACGTC.

The CDR3: CASSPERRNNEQFF. The CDR3 bases are TGTGCCAGCTCACCAGAACGACGGAACAATGAGCAGTTCTTC. The rearrangement joins TRBV18 to TRBJ2-1; D ambiguous. Germline values: CDR1 KGHSH, CDR2 LQKENI. Trimming pared 2 bases from V and 5 bases from J, leaving 10 bases between. This CDR3 has 14 residues.

CDR3: CASRPAGHRSSYNEQFF. The CDR3 DNA sequence: TGTGCCAGCAGACCCGCTGGCCACAGGAGCTCCTACAATGAGCAGTTCTTC. This chain connects TRBV6-1 to TRBJ2-1, with a tentative D call TRBD1 (5 bases). The ends were cut back, 6 bases at V and 0 bases at J, with 18 bases in the middle. Per the germline V gene, CDR1 is MNHNS and CDR2 is SASEGT. The CDR3 sequence is 17 residues long.

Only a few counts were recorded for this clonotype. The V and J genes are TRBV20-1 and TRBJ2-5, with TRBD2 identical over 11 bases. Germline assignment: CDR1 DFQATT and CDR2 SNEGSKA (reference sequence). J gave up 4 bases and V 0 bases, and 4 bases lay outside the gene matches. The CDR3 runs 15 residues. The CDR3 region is CSARDSGGALETQYF. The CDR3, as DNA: TGCAGTGCTAGAGATAGCGGGGGGGCGTTAGAGACCCAGTACTTC.

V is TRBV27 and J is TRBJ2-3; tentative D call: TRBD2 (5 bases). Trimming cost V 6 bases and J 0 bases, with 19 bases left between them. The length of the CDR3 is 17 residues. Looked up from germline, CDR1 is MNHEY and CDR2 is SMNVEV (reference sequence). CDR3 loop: CASSSEGARTSTDTQYF. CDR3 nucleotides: TGTGCCAGCAGCTCCGAGGGCGCGCGGACTAGCACAGATACGCAGTATTTT.

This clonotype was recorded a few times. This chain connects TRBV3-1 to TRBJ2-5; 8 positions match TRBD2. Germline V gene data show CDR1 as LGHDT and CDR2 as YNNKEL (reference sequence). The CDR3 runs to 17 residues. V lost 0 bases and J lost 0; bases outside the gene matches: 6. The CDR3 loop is CASSQERLAGDQETQYF. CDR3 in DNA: TGTGCCAGCAGCCAAGAGCGGCTAGCGGGTGACCAAGAGACCCAGTACTTC.

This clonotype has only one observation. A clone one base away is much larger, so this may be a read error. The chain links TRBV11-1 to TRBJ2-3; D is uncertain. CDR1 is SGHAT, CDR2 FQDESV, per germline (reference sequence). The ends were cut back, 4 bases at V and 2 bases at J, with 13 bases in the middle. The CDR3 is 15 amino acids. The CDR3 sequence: CASSSTLDHTDTQYF. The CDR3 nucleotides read TGTGCCAGCAGCTCAACCTTGGATCACACAGATACGCAGTATTTT. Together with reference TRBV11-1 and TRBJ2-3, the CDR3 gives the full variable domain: EAEVAQSPRYKITEKSQAVAFWCDPISGHATLYWYRQILGQGPELLVQFQDESVVDDSQLPKDRFSAERLKGVDSTLKIQPAELGDSAMYLCASSSTLDHTDTQYFGPGTRLTVL.

DNA for the CDR3: TGTGCCAGCAGCCCCACCTTGGGAGTAGGGGGGAATGAGCAGTTCTTC. Protein sequence: CASSPTLGVGGNEQFF. The rearrangement uses TRBV13 and TRBJ2-1; D could derive from TRBD1 or TRBD2 (6 bases each). Trimming took 5 bases from V and 7 from J, leaving 21 bases between them. Germline CDR1 is PRHDT and CDR2 is FYEKMQ (reference sequence). The CDR3 contains 16 residues. The whole variable domain, remainder taken from reference TRBV13 and TRBJ2-1, is AAGVIQSPRHLIKEKRETATLKCYPIPRHDTVYWYQQGPGQDPQFLISFYEKMQSDKGSIPDRFSAQQFSDYHSELNMSSLELGDSALYFCASSPTLGVGGNEQFFGPGTRLTVL.

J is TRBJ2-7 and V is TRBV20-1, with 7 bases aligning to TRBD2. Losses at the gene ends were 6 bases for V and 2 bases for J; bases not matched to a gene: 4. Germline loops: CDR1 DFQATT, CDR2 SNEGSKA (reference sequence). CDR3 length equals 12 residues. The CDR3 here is CSATGTTYEQYF. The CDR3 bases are TGCAGTGCCACCGGGACTACCTACGAGCAGTACTTC.

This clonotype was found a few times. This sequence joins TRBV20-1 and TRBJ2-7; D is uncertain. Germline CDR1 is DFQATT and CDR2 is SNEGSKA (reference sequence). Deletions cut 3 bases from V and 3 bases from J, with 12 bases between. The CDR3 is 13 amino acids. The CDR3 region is CSASSRSNYEQYF. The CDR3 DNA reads TGCAGTGCTAGTAGCCGATCAAACTACGAGCAGTACTTC.

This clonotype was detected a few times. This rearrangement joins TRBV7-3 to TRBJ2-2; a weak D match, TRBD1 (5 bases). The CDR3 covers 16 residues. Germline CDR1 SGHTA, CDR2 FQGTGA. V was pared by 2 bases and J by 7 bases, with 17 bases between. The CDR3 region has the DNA TGTGCCAGCAGCTTACTTTTTGGGTTGCAGGGCGGGGAGCTGTTTTTT. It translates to CASSLLFGLQGGELFF.

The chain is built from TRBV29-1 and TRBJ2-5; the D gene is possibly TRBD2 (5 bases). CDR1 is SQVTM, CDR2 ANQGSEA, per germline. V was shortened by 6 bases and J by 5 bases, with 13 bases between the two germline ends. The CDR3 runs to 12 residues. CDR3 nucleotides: TGCAGCGTAGGACTGGTGGAGGAGACCCAGTACTTC. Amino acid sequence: CSVGLVEETQYF. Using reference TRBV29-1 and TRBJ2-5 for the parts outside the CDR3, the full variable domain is SAVISQKPSRDICQRGTSLTIQCQVDSQVTMMFWYRQQPGQSLTLIATANQGSEATYESGFVIDKFPISRPNLTFSTLTVSNMSPEDSSIYLCSVGLVEETQYFGPGTRLLVL.

The CDR3 protein is CASSFSDRYEQYV. The CDR3 bases are TGTGCCAGCAGCTTCTCCGACAGATACGAGCAGTACGTC. This sequence joins TRBV7-9 and TRBJ2-7; D possibly corresponds to TRBD1 (5 bases). The CDR3 has 13 amino acids. Per the germline V gene, CDR1 is SEHNR and CDR2 is FQNEAQ (reference sequence). V dropped 3 bases and J dropped 4 bases, with 10 bases sitting between them.

The DNA of the CDR3 is TGCAGTCCCTTGGATCGGGGAAAGACCCAGTACTTC. Translation: CSPLDRGKTQYF. This sequence joins TRBV20-1 and TRBJ2-5; D might be TRBD2 (5 bases). The CDR3 has 12 residues. Trimming took 8 bases from V and 6 from J, leaving 16 bases between them. Germline V CDR1 and CDR2: DFQATT, SNEGSKA (reference sequence).

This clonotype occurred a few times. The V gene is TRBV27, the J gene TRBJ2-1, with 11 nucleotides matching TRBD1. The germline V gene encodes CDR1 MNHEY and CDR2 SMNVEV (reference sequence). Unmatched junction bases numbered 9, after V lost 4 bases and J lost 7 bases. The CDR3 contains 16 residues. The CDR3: CASSSDGQGAQNEQFF. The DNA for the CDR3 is TGTGCCAGCAGTTCAGATGGACAGGGGGCGCAGAATGAGCAGTTCTTC.

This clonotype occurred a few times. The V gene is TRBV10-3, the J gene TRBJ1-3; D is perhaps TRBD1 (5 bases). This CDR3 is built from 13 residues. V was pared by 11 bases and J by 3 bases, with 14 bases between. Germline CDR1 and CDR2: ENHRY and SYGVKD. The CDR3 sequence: CAAGRADGNTIYF. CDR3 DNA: TGTGCCGCAGGGCGGGCTGATGGAAACACCATATATTTT.

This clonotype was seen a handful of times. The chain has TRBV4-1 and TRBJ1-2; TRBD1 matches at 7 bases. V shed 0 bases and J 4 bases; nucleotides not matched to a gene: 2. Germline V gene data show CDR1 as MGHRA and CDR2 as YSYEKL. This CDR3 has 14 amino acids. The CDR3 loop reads CASSQDWDSYGYTF. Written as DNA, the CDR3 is TGCGCCAGCAGCCAAGATTGGGACAGCTATGGCTACACCTTC.

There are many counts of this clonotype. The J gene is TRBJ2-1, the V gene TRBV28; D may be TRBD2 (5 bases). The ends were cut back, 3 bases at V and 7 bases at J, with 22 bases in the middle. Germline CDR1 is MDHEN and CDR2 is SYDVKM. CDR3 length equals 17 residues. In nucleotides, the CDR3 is TGTGCCAGCAGTTTCATGTATGGGAGTTCCTTGGGGAATGAGCAGTTCTTC. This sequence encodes CASSFMYGSSLGNEQFF. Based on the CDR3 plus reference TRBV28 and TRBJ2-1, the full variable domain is DVKVTQSSRYLVKRTGEKVFLECVQDMDHENMFWYRQDPGLGLRLIYFSYDVKMKEKGDIPEGYSVSREKKERFSLILESASTNQTSMYLCASSFMYGSSLGNEQFFGPGTRLTVL.